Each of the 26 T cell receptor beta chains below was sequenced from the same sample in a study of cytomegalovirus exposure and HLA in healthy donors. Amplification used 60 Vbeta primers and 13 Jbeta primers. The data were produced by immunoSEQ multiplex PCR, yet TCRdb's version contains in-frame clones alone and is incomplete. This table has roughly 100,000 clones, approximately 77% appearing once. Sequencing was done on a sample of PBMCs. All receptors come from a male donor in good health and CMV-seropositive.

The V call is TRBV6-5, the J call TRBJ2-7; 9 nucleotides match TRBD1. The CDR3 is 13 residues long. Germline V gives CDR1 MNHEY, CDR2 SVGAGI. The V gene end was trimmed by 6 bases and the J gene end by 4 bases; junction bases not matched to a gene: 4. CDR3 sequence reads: CASSRDRVYEQYF. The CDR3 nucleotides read TGTGCCAGCAGCCGGGACAGGGTTTACGAGCAGTACTTC.

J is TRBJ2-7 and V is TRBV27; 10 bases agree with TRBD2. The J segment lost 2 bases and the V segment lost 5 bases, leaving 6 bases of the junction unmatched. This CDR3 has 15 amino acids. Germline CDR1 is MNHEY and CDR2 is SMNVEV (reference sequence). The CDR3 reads CASSPSGRGTYEQYF. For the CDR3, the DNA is TGTGCCAGCAGTCCCAGCGGGAGGGGGACCTACGAGCAGTACTTC.

Here the CDR3 DNA reads TGTGCCAGCAGGCCCGTGCTGGACACCTCTAACGAGCAGTACTTC. Translation: CASRPVLDTSNEQYF. The chain recombines TRBV6-6 with TRBJ2-7; a possible D gene is TRBD1 (5 bases). The CDR3 is 15 amino acids. V was clipped by 6 bases and J by 5 bases, with 20 bases between them. The germline V gene has CDR1 MNHNY and CDR2 SVGAGI (reference sequence).

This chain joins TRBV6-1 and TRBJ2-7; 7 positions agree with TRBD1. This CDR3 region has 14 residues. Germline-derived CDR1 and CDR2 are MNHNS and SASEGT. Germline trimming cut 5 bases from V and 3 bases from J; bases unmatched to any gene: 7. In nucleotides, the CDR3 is TGTGCCAGCAGTAAAGGACAGGAAGTCTACGAGCAGTACTTC. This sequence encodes CASSKGQEVYEQYF.

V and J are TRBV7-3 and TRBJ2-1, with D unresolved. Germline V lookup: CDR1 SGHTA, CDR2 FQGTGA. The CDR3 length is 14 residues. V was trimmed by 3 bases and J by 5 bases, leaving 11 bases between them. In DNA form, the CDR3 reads TGTGCCAGCAGCTTCTATGTGGGCCACAATGAGCAGTTCTTC. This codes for CASSFYVGHNEQFF.

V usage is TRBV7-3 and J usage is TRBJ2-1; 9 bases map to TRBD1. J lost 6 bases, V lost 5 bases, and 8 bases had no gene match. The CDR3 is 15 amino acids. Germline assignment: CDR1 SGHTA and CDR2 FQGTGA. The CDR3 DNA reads TGTGCCAGCAGCGGAGGGACAGGGCGGGGCAATGAGCAGTTCTTC. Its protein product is CASSGGTGRGNEQFF.

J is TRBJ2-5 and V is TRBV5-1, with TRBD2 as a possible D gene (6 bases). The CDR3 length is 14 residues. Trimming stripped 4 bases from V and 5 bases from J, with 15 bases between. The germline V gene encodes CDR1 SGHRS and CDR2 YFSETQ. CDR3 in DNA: TGCGCCAGCAGCCCCTCTTGGGGGGTGGAGACCCAGTACTTC. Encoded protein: CASSPSWGVETQYF.

The CDR3 bases are TGTGCCAGCAGCTTAGTGGGCGTCGAAGAGACCCAGTACTTC. Translating gives CASSLVGVEETQYF. V is TRBV7-2 and J is TRBJ2-5; D unclear. CDR1 is SGHTA and CDR2 is FQGNSA in the germline V gene. The CDR3 contains 14 residues. V lost 1 base, J lost 3 bases, and 9 bases lay in between. Full variable domain (remainder filled in from reference TRBV7-2 and TRBJ2-5): GAGVSQSPSNKVTEKGKDVELRCDPISGHTALYWYRQSLGQGLEFLIYFQGNSAPDKSGLPSDRFSAERTGGSVSTLTIQRTQQEDSAVYLCASSLVGVEETQYFGPGTRLLVL.

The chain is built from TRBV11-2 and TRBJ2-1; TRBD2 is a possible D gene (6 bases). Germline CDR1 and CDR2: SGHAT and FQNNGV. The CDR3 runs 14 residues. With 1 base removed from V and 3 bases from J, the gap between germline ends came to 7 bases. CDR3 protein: CASSLVRGYNEQFF. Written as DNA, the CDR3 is TGTGCCAGCAGCTTAGTGCGGGGCTACAATGAGCAGTTCTTC.

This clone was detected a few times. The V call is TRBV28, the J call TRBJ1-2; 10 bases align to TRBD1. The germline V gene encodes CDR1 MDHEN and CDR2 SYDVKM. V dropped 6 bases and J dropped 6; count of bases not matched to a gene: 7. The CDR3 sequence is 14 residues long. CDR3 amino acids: CASSPAGTGDGYTF. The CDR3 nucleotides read TGTGCCAGCAGCCCCGCCGGGACAGGGGATGGCTACACCTTC.

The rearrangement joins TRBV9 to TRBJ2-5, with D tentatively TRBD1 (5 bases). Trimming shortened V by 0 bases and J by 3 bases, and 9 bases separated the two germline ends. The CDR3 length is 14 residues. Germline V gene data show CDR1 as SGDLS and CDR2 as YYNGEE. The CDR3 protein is CASSVAQGEETQYF. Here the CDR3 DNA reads TGTGCCAGCAGCGTAGCTCAAGGGGAAGAGACCCAGTACTTC.

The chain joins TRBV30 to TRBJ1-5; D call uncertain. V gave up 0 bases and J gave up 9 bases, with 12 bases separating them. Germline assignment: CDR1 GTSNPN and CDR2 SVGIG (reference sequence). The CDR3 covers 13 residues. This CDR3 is CAWSVTEGRPQHF. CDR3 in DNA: TGTGCCTGGAGTGTAACCGAAGGGAGGCCCCAGCATTTT.

This chain's CDR3 is CASSLGQGRRIETQYF. As DNA, the CDR3 is TGTGCCAGCAGTCTTGGCCAGGGAAGGCGAATAGAGACCCAGTACTTC. The V gene is TRBV28, the J gene TRBJ2-5; D is perhaps TRBD1 (5 bases). This CDR3 has 16 amino acids. V was cut by 5 bases and J by 4 bases, with 20 bases left in between. CDR1 and CDR2 from the germline V gene are MDHEN and SYDVKM.

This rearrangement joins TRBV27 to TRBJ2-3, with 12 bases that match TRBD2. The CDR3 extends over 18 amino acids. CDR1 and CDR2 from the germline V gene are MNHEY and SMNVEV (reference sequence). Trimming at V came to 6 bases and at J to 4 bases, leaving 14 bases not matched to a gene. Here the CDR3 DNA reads TGTGCCAGCAGCCGTCTCCGACTAGCGGGAGAAATGTCAGATACGCAGTATTTT. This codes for CASSRLRLAGEMSDTQYF.

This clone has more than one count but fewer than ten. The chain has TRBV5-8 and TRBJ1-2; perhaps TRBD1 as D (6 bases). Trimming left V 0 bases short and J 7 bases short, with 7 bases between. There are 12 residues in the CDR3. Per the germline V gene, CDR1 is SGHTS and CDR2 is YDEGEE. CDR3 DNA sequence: TGTGCCAGCAGCTTGGTAGGGGGTGGCTACACCTTC. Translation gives CASSLVGGGYTF. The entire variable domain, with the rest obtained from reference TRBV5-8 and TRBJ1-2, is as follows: EAGVTQSPTHLIKTRGQQATLRCSPISGHTSVYWYQQALGLGLQFLLWYDEGEERNRGNFPPRFSGRQFPNYSSELNVNALELEDSALYLCASSLVGGGYTFGSGTRLTVV.

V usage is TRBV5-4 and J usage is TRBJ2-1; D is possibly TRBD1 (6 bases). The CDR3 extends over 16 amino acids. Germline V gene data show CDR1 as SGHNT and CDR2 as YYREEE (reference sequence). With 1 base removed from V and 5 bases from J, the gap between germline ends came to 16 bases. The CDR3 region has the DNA TGTGCCAGCAGCTTGTCTGGGGGCGGAATAAACAATGAGCAGTTCTTC. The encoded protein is CASSLSGGGINNEQFF.

The CDR3: CASSLGGSNQNEQFF. CDR3 DNA sequence: TGTGCCAGCAGCTTAGGGGGCTCTAACCAAAATGAGCAGTTCTTC. The chain links TRBV7-6 to TRBJ2-1; the D gene is possibly TRBD1 (5 bases). The CDR3 is made up of 15 amino acids. Germline CDR1 reads SGHVS; CDR2 reads FNYEAQ. V gave up 1 base and J gave up 7 bases, with 14 bases separating them.

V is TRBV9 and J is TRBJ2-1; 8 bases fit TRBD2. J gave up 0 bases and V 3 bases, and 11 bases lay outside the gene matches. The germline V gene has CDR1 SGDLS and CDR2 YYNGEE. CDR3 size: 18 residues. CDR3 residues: CASSAITGGLSSYNEQFF. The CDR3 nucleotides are TGTGCCAGCAGCGCCATTACGGGAGGGCTAAGCTCCTACAATGAGCAGTTCTTC.

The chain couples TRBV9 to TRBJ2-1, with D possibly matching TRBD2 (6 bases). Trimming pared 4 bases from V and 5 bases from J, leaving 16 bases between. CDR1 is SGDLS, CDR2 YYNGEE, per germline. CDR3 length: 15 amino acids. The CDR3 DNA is TGTGCCAGCAGCACCCGACTAGGAAGAAACAATGAGCAGTTCTTC. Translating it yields CASSTRLGRNNEQFF.

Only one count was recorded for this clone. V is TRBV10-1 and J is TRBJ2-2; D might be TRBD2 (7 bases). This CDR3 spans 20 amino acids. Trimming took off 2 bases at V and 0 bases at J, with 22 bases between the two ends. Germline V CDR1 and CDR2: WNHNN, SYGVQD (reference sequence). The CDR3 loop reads CASSEPPIGGEFANTGELFF. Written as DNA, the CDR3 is TGCGCCAGCAGTGAGCCTCCGATAGGGGGGGAGTTCGCGAACACCGGGGAGCTGTTTTTT.

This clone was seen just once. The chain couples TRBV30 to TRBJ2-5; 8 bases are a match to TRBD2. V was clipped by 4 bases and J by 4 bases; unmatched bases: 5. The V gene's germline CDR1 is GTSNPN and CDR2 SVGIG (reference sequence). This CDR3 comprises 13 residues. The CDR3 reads CAWKAAGAETQYF. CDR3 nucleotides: TGTGCCTGGAAGGCAGCGGGAGCAGAGACCCAGTACTTC.

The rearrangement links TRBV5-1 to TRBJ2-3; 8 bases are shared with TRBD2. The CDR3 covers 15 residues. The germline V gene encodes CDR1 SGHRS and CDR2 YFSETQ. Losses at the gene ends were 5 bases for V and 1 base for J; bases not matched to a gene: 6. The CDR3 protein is CASRDVREGTDTQYF. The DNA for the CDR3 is TGCGCCAGCAGAGACGTGCGGGAGGGCACAGATACGCAGTATTTT.

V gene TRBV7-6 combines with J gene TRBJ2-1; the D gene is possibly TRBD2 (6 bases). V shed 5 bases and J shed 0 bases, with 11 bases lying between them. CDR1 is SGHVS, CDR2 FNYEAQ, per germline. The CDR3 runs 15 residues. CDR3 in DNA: TGTGCCAGCAGCCCCGGGAGATTCTCCTACAATGAGCAGTTCTTC. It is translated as CASSPGRFSYNEQFF.

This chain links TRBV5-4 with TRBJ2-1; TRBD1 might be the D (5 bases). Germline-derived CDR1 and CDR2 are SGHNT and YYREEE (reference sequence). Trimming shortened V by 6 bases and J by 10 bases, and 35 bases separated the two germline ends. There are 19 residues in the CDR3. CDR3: CASTYSELSMGPQAREQFF. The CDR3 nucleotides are TGTGCCAGCACCTACTCGGAGCTATCAATGGGGCCACAGGCTAGGGAGCAGTTCTTC.

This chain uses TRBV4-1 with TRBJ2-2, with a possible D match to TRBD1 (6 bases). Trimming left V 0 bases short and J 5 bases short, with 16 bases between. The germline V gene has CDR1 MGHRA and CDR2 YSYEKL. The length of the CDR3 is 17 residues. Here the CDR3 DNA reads TGCGCCAGCAGCCAAGATCACCCAGGGGTCGGAACCGGGGAGCTGTTTTTT. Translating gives CASSQDHPGVGTGELFF.

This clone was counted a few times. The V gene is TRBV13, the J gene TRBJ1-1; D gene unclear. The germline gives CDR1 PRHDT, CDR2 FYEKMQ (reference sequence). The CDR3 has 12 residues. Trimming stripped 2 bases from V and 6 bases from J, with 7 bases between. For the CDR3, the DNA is TGTGCCAGCAGCTTAAATTGGCCTGAAGCTTTCTTT. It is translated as CASSLNWPEAFF.